This is a list of T cell receptor beta chains from one sample in a study of STAT5B mutations in CD4+ large granular lymphocyte leukemia. Method: immunoSEQ multiplex PCR; TCRdb's copy keeps in-frame clones and lacks some. The table has 23,000 or so clones, around two thirds seen once; the top ten hold approximately 9.5%. Input material: CD4+ T cells from blood buffy coats. Source of these receptors: a human donor in good health. Each CDR3 is given with its conserved first and last residue. The D gene is left open where the match is weak. The listing skips clone size in some rows; elsewhere it reads once, few, many or a size class.

J gene,D gene,clone size,CDR3 length,V gene,CDR3 protein,CDR3 DNA
TRBJ2-3,-,few,14,TRBV19,CASSTGGSTDTQYF,TGTGCCAGTAGTACCGGCGGTAGCACAGATACGCAGTATTTT
TRBJ1-6,TRBD1,-,15,TRBV9,CASSTRTGGNSPLHF,TGTGCCAGCAGCACCAGGACAGGGGGGAATTCACCCCTCCACTTT
TRBJ2-7,TRBD2,few,17,TRBV7-8,CASSPGLAGELSYEQYF,TGTGCCAGCAGCCCGGGACTAGCGGGAGAATTGTCCTACGAGCAGTACTTC
TRBJ2-5,-,few,14,TRBV30,CAWSSGQIQETQYF,TGTGCCTGGAGTTCCGGACAGATCCAAGAGACCCAGTACTTC
TRBJ2-3,-,-,16,TRBV11-1,CASSLTLMTDTDTQYF,TGTGCCAGCAGCTTAACCCTTATGACTGACACAGATACGCAGTATTTT
TRBJ2-1,TRBD1,medium-sized,15,TRBV27,CASSSNRGRGNEQFF,TGTGCCAGCAGTTCGAACAGGGGGCGCGGTAATGAGCAGTTCTTC
TRBJ2-1,TRBD2,few,15,TRBV27,CASSFTSGSYNEQFF,TGTGCCAGCAGTTTTACTAGCGGGAGCTACAATGAGCAGTTCTTC
TRBJ1-4,-,few,15,TRBV28,CASSSSPGLNEKLFF,TGTGCCAGCAGTTCCTCCCCAGGGCTAAATGAAAAACTGTTTTTT
TRBJ2-3,TRBD2,-,17,TRBV5-1,CASSLAIGLDPTDTQYF,TGCGCCAGCAGCTTGGCAATAGGACTAGACCCCACAGATACGCAGTATTTT
TRBJ1-2,-,-,14,TRBV19,CASTASEVFYGYTF,TGTGCCAGTACCGCCTCCGAGGTTTTCTATGGCTACACCTTC
TRBJ2-1,TRBD2,-,15,TRBV4-2,CASSPSGTLYNEQFF,TGTGCCAGCAGCCCCAGCGGGACCCTCTACAATGAGCAGTTCTTC
TRBJ2-1,-,-,15,TRBV19,CASSIGRGGYNEQFF,TGTGCCAGTAGTATCGGCAGGGGGGGCTACAATGAGCAGTTCTTC
TRBJ2-7,-,few,13,TRBV5-1,CASSLASRSEQYF,TGCGCCAGCAGCTTGGCATCACGGAGCGAGCAGTACTTC
TRBJ2-2,-,-,18,TRBV5-1,CASSVPRDSLGKSGELFF,TGCGCCAGCAGCGTACCTCGGGACTCCCTGGGGAAAAGCGGGGAGCTGTTTTTT
TRBJ1-1,-,-,14,TRBV4-3,CASSQDLGGTEAFF,TGCGCCAGCAGCCAAGATCTGGGCGGCACTGAAGCTTTCTTT
TRBJ2-5,-,-,14,TRBV5-1,CASSTGGVRETQYF,TGCGCCAGCAGTACCGGCGGGGTCAGAGAGACCCAGTACTTC
TRBJ2-6,-,-,16,TRBV18,CASSPALGEGANVLTF,TGTGCCAGCTCACCAGCCTTAGGGGAAGGGGCCAACGTCCTGACTTTC
TRBJ2-1,-,-,14,TRBV18,CASSPGGGSNEQFF,TGTGCCAGCTCGCCTGGGGGCGGGAGCAATGAGCAGTTCTTC
TRBJ1-5,TRBD1,-,14,TRBV28,CASRKGQGAWPQHF,TGTGCCAGCAGAAAGGGACAGGGTGCTTGGCCCCAGCATTTT
TRBJ1-1,-,-,15,TRBV27,CASSLTALEKGRAFF,TGTGCCAGCAGTTTAACGGCCCTTGAAAAGGGTCGAGCTTTCTTT
TRBJ2-5,-,-,13,TRBV6-5,CASYHGGQETQYF,TGTGCCAGCTACCACGGGGGCCAAGAGACCCAGTACTTC
TRBJ2-3,-,few,13,TRBV2,CASSRHRQDTQYF,TGTGCCAGCAGCAGACATAGGCAAGATACGCAGTATTTT
TRBJ2-7,TRBD2,few,15,TRBV11-2,CASSLRTSGSYEQYF,TGTGCCAGCAGCCTCAGGACTAGCGGCTCCTACGAGCAGTACTTC
TRBJ2-5,-,-,12,TRBV6-1,CASSEWEETQYF,TGTGCCAGCAGTGAGTGGGAAGAGACCCAGTACTTC
TRBJ2-3,-,-,16,TRBV6-6,CASSYPKLSSGDTQYF,TGTGCCAGCAGTTACCCCAAACTGTCCTCTGGAGATACGCAGTATTTT
TRBJ2-1,-,once,15,TRBV27,CASSLSEGSYNEQFF,TGTGCCAGCAGTTTATCAGAGGGGTCCTACAATGAGCAGTTCTTC
TRBJ2-7,TRBD2,-,16,TRBV5-6,CASTNGAGGLAYEQYF,TGTGCCAGCACCAACGGGGCGGGAGGGCTGGCCTACGAGCAGTACTTC
TRBJ1-4,-,-,15,TRBV4-1,CASSQAGATNEKLFF,TGCGCCAGCAGCCAAGCAGGGGCAACTAATGAAAAACTGTTTTTT
TRBJ2-5,-,-,14,TRBV5-6,CASSQVPIQETQYF,TGTGCCAGCAGCCAGGTCCCGATCCAAGAGACCCAGTACTTC
TRBJ2-6,-,-,17,TRBV28,CASSSIRMSSGANVLTF,TGTGCCAGCAGTTCAATACGAATGAGCTCTGGGGCCAACGTCCTGACTTTC
TRBJ2-7,TRBD2,-,16,TRBV7-2,CASSLAGTSGSYEQYF,TGTGCCAGCAGCTTAGCCGGGACTAGCGGGAGCTACGAGCAGTACTTC
TRBJ2-1,-,-,12,TRBV30,CAWSPGHNEQFF,TGTGCCTGGAGTCCAGGTCACAATGAGCAGTTCTTC
TRBJ1-2,-,-,14,TRBV27,CASSLYGDLYGYTF,TGTGCCAGCAGTTTATACGGTGACCTCTATGGCTACACCTTC
TRBJ1-3,-,-,16,TRBV13,CASSFRGPSSGNTIYF,TGTGCCAGCAGCTTCCGGGGTCCGAGCTCTGGAAACACCATATATTTT
TRBJ2-5,TRBD1,-,14,TRBV28,CASSPTGAGETQYF,TGTGCCAGCAGTCCGACAGGGGCAGGAGAGACCCAGTACTTC
TRBJ2-6,-,-,16,TRBV2,CASSEEGGAGANVLTF,TGTGCCAGCAGTGAAGAGGGGGGGGCTGGGGCCAACGTCCTGACTTTC
TRBJ1-2,TRBD1,-,15,TRBV4-3,CASSPRAGGDYGYTF,TGCGCCAGCAGCCCTAGAGCAGGGGGGGACTATGGCTACACCTTC
TRBJ1-2,-,-,13,TRBV7-2,CASSPVQSYGYTF,TGTGCCAGCAGCCCGGTTCAGTCTTATGGCTACACCTTC
TRBJ2-3,TRBD2,-,16,TRBV5-1,CASSAGTSGITDTQYF,TGCGCCAGCAGCGCCGGGACTAGCGGGATCACAGATACGCAGTATTTT
TRBJ1-2,TRBD1,-,14,TRBV9,CASSDRQGPYGYTF,TGTGCCAGCAGCGATCGACAGGGACCCTATGGCTACACCTTC